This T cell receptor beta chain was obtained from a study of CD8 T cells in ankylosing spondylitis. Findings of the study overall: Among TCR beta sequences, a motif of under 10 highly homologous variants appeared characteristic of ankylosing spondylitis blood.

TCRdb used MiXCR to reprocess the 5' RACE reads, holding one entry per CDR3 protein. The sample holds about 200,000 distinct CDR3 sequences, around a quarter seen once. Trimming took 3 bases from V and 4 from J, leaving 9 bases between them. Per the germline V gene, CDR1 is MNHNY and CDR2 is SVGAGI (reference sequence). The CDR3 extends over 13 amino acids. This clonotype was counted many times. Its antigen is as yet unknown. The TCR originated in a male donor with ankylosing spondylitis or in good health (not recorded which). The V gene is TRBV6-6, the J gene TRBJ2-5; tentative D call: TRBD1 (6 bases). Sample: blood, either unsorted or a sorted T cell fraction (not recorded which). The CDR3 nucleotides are TGTGCCAGCAGTTATCAGGGGCGAGAGACCCAGTACTTC. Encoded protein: CASSYQGRETQYF.